One sample yielded the 27 T cell receptor beta chains listed below, sequenced in a study of cytomegalovirus exposure and HLA in healthy donors. The study ran its PCR with 60 Vbeta and 13 Jbeta primers. Clones were sequenced by immunoSEQ multiplex PCR, and TCRdb holds only the in-frame ones, with some missing. The sample records some 170,000 clones, 70% being singletons. Sequencing was performed on PBMCs. The origin of the receptors is a man between 18 and 35 years old in good health and CMV-seropositive.

The chain uses TRBV5-8 and TRBJ1-1; TRBD1 agrees at 11 bases. Germline V gene data show CDR1 as SGHTS and CDR2 as YDEGEE. Trimming removed 5 bases from V and 1 base from J; junction bases left unmatched: 7. The CDR3 length is 16 residues. CDR3 region: CASRPTGQGENTEAFF. As DNA, the CDR3 is TGTGCCAGCAGACCGACGGGACAGGGGGAGAACACTGAAGCTTTCTTT. The variable domain in full, with the rest retrieved from reference TRBV5-8 and TRBJ1-1, is EAGVTQSPTHLIKTRGQQATLRCSPISGHTSVYWYQQALGLGLQFLLWYDEGEERNRGNFPPRFSGRQFPNYSSELNVNALELEDSALYLCASRPTGQGENTEAFFGQGTRLTVV.

The chain joins TRBV6-5 to TRBJ1-3; 8 nucleotides match TRBD1. Trimming cost V 6 bases and J 2 bases; bases outside gene matches: 6. The CDR3 totals 15 residues. CDR1 is MNHEY and CDR2 is SVGAGI in the germline V gene. CDR3 DNA: TGTGCCAGCAGGACGGACAGGGCAACTGGAAACACCATATATTTT. Its translation is CASRTDRATGNTIYF.

The chain is built from TRBV30 and TRBJ1-2; 7 nucleotides align to TRBD1. The CDR3 is made up of 13 amino acids. Germline lookup yields CDR1 GTSNPN and CDR2 SVGIG (reference sequence). V lost 0 bases, J lost 4 bases, and 2 bases stayed unmatched. The CDR3 protein is CAWSVKGAYGYTF. CDR3 in DNA: TGTGCCTGGAGTGTAAAGGGGGCCTATGGCTACACCTTC.

A few counts support this clone. The chain couples TRBV27 to TRBJ1-1; D might be TRBD1 (6 bases). The CDR3 is 15 amino acids. With 2 bases removed from V and 1 base from J, the gap between germline ends came to 11 bases. Germline-derived CDR1 and CDR2 are MNHEY and SMNVEV (reference sequence). The CDR3 region has the DNA TGTGCCAGCAGTTTAGGCGGACAGACGAACACTGAAGCTTTCTTT. This gives the protein CASSLGGQTNTEAFF.

This chain uses TRBV18 with TRBJ1-1; TRBD1 agrees at 7 bases. V lost 3 bases, J lost 5 bases, and 9 bases stayed unmatched. Germline assignment: CDR1 KGHSH and CDR2 LQKENI. The CDR3 runs 15 residues. Here the CDR3 DNA reads TGTGCCAGCTCACCCCCCGACAGGGACGGTACTGAAGCTTTCTTT. Translation gives CASSPPDRDGTEAFF.

The chain carries TRBV27 and TRBJ1-1; TRBD1 matches at 11 bases. The V and J ends lost 5 bases and 6 bases, in that order; junction bases with no gene match: 11. The CDR3 covers 16 residues. Germline V CDR1 and CDR2: MNHEY, SMNVEV (reference sequence). Written as DNA, the CDR3 is TGTGCCAGCAGTCTCAGTGGGGGGGGACAGGGGGCTGAAGCTTTCTTT. This sequence encodes CASSLSGGGQGAEAFF.

The rearrangement links TRBV5-4 to TRBJ1-6, with 8 bases fitting TRBD1. This CDR3 comprises 14 residues. Germline V gives CDR1 SGHNT, CDR2 YYREEE (reference sequence). The J segment lost 9 bases and the V segment lost 5 bases, leaving 7 bases of the junction unmatched. CDR3 sequence: CASSSDRVGSPLHF. CDR3 nucleotide sequence: TGTGCCAGCAGTTCGGACAGGGTCGGTTCACCCCTCCACTTT.

This chain uses TRBV28 with TRBJ2-2; a possible D gene is TRBD1 (6 bases). The CDR3 runs to 16 residues. V lost 6 bases and J 6 bases, leaving 20 bases between the germline ends. CDR1 is MDHEN and CDR2 is SYDVKM in the germline V gene. CDR3 protein: CASSGGPRGASGELFF. The CDR3 DNA reads as TGTGCCAGCAGCGGAGGACCCAGGGGCGCGTCCGGGGAGCTGTTTTTT.

The chain combines TRBV29-1 with TRBJ2-3; 12 bases are a match to TRBD2. With V trimmed by 6 bases and J by 4 bases, 11 bases remained unmatched. Germline V lookup: CDR1 SQVTM, CDR2 ANQGSEA. CDR3 length equals 16 residues. The CDR3 region has the DNA TGCAGCGTCGACGCGGGCCTAGCGGGAGGGGCAGATACGCAGTATTTT. Translation gives CSVDAGLAGGADTQYF.

The rearrangement joins TRBV6-1 to TRBJ2-7; D is possibly TRBD2 (7 bases). CDR3 length: 15 amino acids. Germline lookup yields CDR1 MNHNS and CDR2 SASEGT. V was pared by 3 bases and J by 4 bases, with 16 bases between. CDR3 sequence reads: CASSDGGLGRYEQYV. In DNA form, the CDR3 reads TGTGCCAGCAGTGACGGGGGGCTAGGTCGGTACGAGCAGTACGTC.

The chain links TRBV11-3 to TRBJ2-2, with D maybe TRBD2 (7 bases). Trimming took off 8 bases at V and 6 bases at J, with 19 bases between the two ends. Germline CDR1 is SGHNT and CDR2 is YENEEA. This CDR3 is built from 15 residues. CDR3 sequence reads: CASGGGAEGSGELFF. Written as DNA, the CDR3 is TGTGCCAGCGGAGGGGGGGCGGAGGGGTCCGGGGAGCTGTTTTTT. Full variable domain (rest looked up from reference TRBV11-3 and TRBJ2-2): EAGVVQSPRYKIIEKKQPVAFWCNPISGHNTLYWYLQNLGQGPELLIRYENEEAVDDSQLPKDRFSAERLKGVDSTLKIQPAELGDSAVYLCASGGGAEGSGELFFGEGSRLTVL.

J is TRBJ2-5 and V is TRBV9; 8 nucleotides match TRBD2. Trimming cost V 4 bases and J 5 bases; bases outside gene matches: 13. This CDR3 comprises 16 residues. Germline lookup yields CDR1 SGDLS and CDR2 YYNGEE. CDR3 bases: TGTGCCAGCAGCCCCAGGTGGGCGGGAGGTTCCGAGACCCAGTACTTC. It translates to CASSPRWAGGSETQYF.

The chain links TRBV29-1 to TRBJ1-3; D call uncertain. Germline loops: CDR1 SQVTM, CDR2 ANQGSEA. CDR3 length: 11 residues. With 4 bases removed from V and 4 bases from J, the gap between germline ends came to 5 bases. CDR3 protein: CSVGGGNTIYF. The CDR3 nucleotides are TGCAGCGTTGGCGGGGGAAACACCATATATTTT.

The chain has TRBV5-1 and TRBJ2-2; D perhaps matches TRBD2 (5 bases). Germline V CDR1 and CDR2: SGHRS, YFSETQ. There are 17 residues in the CDR3. Trimming left V 4 bases short and J 6 bases short, with 22 bases between. The CDR3 DNA reads as TGCGCCAGCAGCCTTCACCGGACGTCCGGGGTCGCCGGGGAGCTGTTTTTT. Its translation is CASSLHRTSGVAGELFF.

J is TRBJ2-2 and V is TRBV4-1; D may be TRBD1 (6 bases). The CDR3 is made up of 18 amino acids. V was trimmed by 4 bases and J by 0 bases, leaving 18 bases between them. Germline V gene data show CDR1 as MGHRA and CDR2 as YSYEKL. CDR3 nucleotides: TGCGCCAGCAGCCGGACAGTTCCCCTTTTCGCGAACACCGGGGAGCTGTTTTTT. The encoded protein is CASSRTVPLFANTGELFF.

This clone was detected only a few times. This sequence joins TRBV10-3 and TRBJ1-3; 11 bases fit TRBD1. With 3 bases clipped from V and 2 bases from J, the junction kept 9 bases outside the gene matches. Germline CDR1 ENHRY, CDR2 SYGVKD. The CDR3 is 18 amino acids. The chain's CDR3 is CAISDPGQGGSAGNTIYF. Here the CDR3 DNA reads TGTGCCATCAGTGACCCGGGACAGGGGGGATCAGCTGGAAACACCATATATTTT.

This chain links TRBV5-1 with TRBJ2-2; D is unresolved. Germline values: CDR1 SGHRS, CDR2 YFSETQ. The length of the CDR3 is 12 residues. Trimming shortened V by 4 bases and J by 6 bases, and 7 bases separated the two germline ends. CDR3: CASSPGAGELFF. DNA for the CDR3: TGCGCCAGCAGCCCCGGAGCCGGGGAGCTGTTTTTT. The variable domain in full, completed from reference TRBV5-1 and TRBJ2-2, reads KAGVTQTPRYLIKTRGQQVTLSCSPISGHRSVSWYQQTPGQGLQFLFEYFSETQRNKGNFPGRFSGRQFSNSRSEMNVSTLELGDSALYLCASSPGAGELFFGEGSRLTVL.

In its sample, this clone was seen a few times. The CDR3 loop reads CASSLERTTSTDTQYF. The CDR3, as DNA: TGCGCCAGCAGCTTGGAACGGACAACTAGCACAGATACGCAGTATTTT. The gene calls are TRBV5-1 and TRBJ2-3, with a tentative D call TRBD1 (5 bases). This CDR3 has 16 residues. The V and J ends lost 0 bases and 0 bases respectively, with 11 bases between them. CDR1 SGHRS and CDR2 YFSETQ come from the germline V gene.

The chain couples TRBV28 to TRBJ1-2, with D perhaps TRBD1 (5 bases). V was pared by 3 bases and J by 8 bases, with 19 bases between. Per germline, CDR1 MDHEN and CDR2 SYDVKM. The CDR3 runs to 15 residues. This chain's CDR3 is CASSLGGEVFGGYTF. CDR3 DNA: TGTGCCAGCAGTTTGGGAGGGGAAGTATTTGGCGGCTACACCTTC.

This chain joins TRBV6-5 and TRBJ1-1; TRBD1 aligns across 10 bases. V shed 5 bases and J 6 bases; nucleotides not matched to a gene: 6. The CDR3 extends over 14 amino acids. Per the germline V gene, CDR1 is MNHEY and CDR2 is SVGAGI. The CDR3 reads CASSETTGGPEAFF. The CDR3 DNA sequence: TGTGCCAGCAGTGAAACGACAGGGGGCCCTGAAGCTTTCTTT.

This chain uses TRBV27 with TRBJ1-1, with 7 positions matching TRBD1. V was pared by 5 bases and J by 1 base, with 7 bases of the junction left unmatched. This CDR3 has 15 residues. Germline V gives CDR1 MNHEY, CDR2 SMNVEV (reference sequence). CDR3 sequence: CASSPGEGANTEAFF. The CDR3 DNA reads TGTGCCAGCAGTCCGGGTGAGGGGGCGAACACTGAAGCTTTCTTT.

This clone has a handful of counts. The CDR3 coding sequence is TGTGCCAGCAGCTTAGTGGAGCTGCGCATCACCGGGGAGCTGTTTTTT. This encodes CASSLVELRITGELFF. The rearrangement joins TRBV11-2 to TRBJ2-2; D is uncertain. Trimming pared 1 base from V and 4 bases from J, leaving 13 bases between. Germline V gene sequence: CDR1 SGHAT, CDR2 FQNNGV. The CDR3 length is 16 residues.

Here the CDR3 DNA reads TGTGCCAGCAGTCTGGAATCGACAGGCCTACTTAACTATGGCTACACCTTC. Residues: CASSLESTGLLNYGYTF. The genes are TRBV27 and TRBJ1-2, with D possibly being TRBD1 (6 bases). V was cut by 5 bases and J by 1 base, with 20 bases left in between. This CDR3 region has 17 residues. Looked up from germline, CDR1 is MNHEY and CDR2 is SMNVEV (reference sequence).

The chain joins TRBV11-3 to TRBJ1-4; 7 bases are a match to TRBD1. J was trimmed by 0 bases and V by 4 bases; bases with no gene match: 11. Germline V gene lookup returns CDR1 SGHNT and CDR2 YENEEA. There are 18 residues in the CDR3. Here the CDR3 reads CASSSGQPFSTTNEKLFF. CDR3 DNA: TGTGCCAGCAGCTCGGGACAGCCTTTTTCCACAACTAATGAAAAACTGTTTTTT. The full variable domain, rest sourced from reference TRBV11-3 and TRBJ1-4, is EAGVVQSPRYKIIEKKQPVAFWCNPISGHNTLYWYLQNLGQGPELLIRYENEEAVDDSQLPKDRFSAERLKGVDSTLKIQPAELGDSAVYLCASSSGQPFSTTNEKLFFGSGTQLSVL.

This chain joins TRBV6-6 and TRBJ2-7; 8 nucleotides line up with TRBD1. V gave up 5 bases and J gave up 2 bases; unmatched junction bases: 8. The CDR3 consists of 15 residues. CDR1 is MNHNY and CDR2 is SVGAGI in the germline V gene (reference sequence). In nucleotides, the CDR3 is TGTGCCAGCAGTAAAGGGACAGGTTTTACCTACGAGCAGTACGTC. Protein sequence: CASSKGTGFTYEQYV.

This chain links TRBV29-1 with TRBJ1-2; tentatively, D is TRBD1 (6 bases). Per the germline V gene, CDR1 is SQVTM and CDR2 is ANQGSEA. Trimming removed 3 bases from V and 2 bases from J, with 13 bases in between. The CDR3 is 14 residues long. The CDR3 reads CSVDTTGPNYGYTF. Here the CDR3 DNA reads TGCAGCGTTGATACGACAGGCCCAAACTATGGCTACACCTTC.

This chain connects TRBV6-1 to TRBJ2-7, with a possible D match to TRBD2 (5 bases). This CDR3 has 13 amino acids. Germline CDR1 and CDR2: MNHNS and SASEGT. The germline V and J ends were trimmed by 4 bases and 7 bases, with 14 bases remaining between them. The CDR3 DNA reads as TGTGCCAGCAGTGCGGGTCCGCAGCGGGAGCAGTACGTC. Encoded protein: CASSAGPQREQYV.